This is a list of T cell receptor beta chains from one sample in a study of beta chain features in type 1 diabetes. The repertoire was sequenced with immunoSEQ multiplex PCR; TCRdb's copy has only in-frame clones and lacks some. The sample lists 400,000 or so clones, 9.6% seen once, with about 0.63% in the top ten. The sample taken for sequencing was central memory CD4+ T cells from blood. The receptors stem from a man between 25 and 39 years old with type 1 diabetes. Both conserved end residues are trimmed from each CDR3.

V	J	CDR3
TRBV28	TRBJ2-2	ASRPTGTAGTGELF
TRBV19	TRBJ1-1	ASTKIGQQLNTEAF
TRBV27	TRBJ2-6	ASSLVGLLRGGANVLT
TRBV13	TRBJ1-1	ASSSGFWAEAF
TRBV11-2	TRBJ1-3	ASSLLSNSGNTIY
TRBV30	TRBJ2-5	AWATPGQGGETQY
TRBV7-2	TRBJ1-1	ASSLRGDTSTEAF
TRBV11-2	TRBJ1-1	ASSLGRRTGPTEAF
TRBV11-3	TRBJ1-5	ASSLNRHSNQPQH
TRBV29-1	TRBJ2-4	SVPDRTAKNIQY
TRBV10-3	TRBJ2-7	AISDLFRTSTEQY
TRBV14	TRBJ2-1	ASSQGWDEQF
TRBV30	TRBJ1-2	AWSPGRGYT
TRBV25-1	TRBJ2-6	ASTPGGHGANVLT
TRBV4-2	TRBJ1-5	ASSQEAFSNQPQH
TRBV11-3	TRBJ2-2	ASRRAGGTSGELF
TRBV6-5	TRBJ2-5	ASRLTGEETQY